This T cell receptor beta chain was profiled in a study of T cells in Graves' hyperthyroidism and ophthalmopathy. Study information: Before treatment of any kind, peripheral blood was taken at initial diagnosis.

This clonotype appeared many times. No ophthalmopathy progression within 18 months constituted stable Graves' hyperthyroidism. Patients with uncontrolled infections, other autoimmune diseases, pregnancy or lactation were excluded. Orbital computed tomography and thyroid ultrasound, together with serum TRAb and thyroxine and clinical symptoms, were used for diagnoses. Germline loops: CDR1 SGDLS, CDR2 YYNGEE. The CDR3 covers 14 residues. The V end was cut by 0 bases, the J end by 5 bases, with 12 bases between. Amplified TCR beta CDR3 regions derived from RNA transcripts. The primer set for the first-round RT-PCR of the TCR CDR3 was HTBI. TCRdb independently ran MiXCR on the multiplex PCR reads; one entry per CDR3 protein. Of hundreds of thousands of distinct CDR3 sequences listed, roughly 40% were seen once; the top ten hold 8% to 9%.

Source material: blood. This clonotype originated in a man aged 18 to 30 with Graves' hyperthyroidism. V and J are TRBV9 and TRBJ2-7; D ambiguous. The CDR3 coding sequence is TGTGCCAGCAGCGTAGGGCGTGGAGAAGACGAGCAGTACTTC. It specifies CASSVGRGEDEQYF. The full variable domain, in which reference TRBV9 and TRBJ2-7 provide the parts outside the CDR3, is DSGVTQTPKHLITATGQRVTLRCSPRSGDLSVYWYQQSLDQGLQFLIQYYNGEERAKGNILERFSAQQFPDLHSELNLSSLELGDSALYFCASSVGRGEDEQYFGPGTRLTVT.